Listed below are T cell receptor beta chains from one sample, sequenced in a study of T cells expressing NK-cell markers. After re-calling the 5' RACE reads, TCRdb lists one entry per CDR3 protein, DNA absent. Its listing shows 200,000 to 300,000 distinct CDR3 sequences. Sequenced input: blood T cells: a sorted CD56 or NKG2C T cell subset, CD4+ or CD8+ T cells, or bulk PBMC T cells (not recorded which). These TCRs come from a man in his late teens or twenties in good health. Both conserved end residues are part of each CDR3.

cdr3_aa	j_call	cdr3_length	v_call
CSALRPWGTGGNTEAFF	TRBJ1-1	17	TRBV20-1
CASSLALIGFAGANVLTF	TRBJ2-6	18	TRBV7-8
CASRVSYRQPQHF	TRBJ1-5	13	TRBV6-1
CSVAGGGLAGLAKNIQYF	TRBJ2-4	18	TRBV29-1
CASSGRGVGKLFF	TRBJ1-4	13	TRBV5-1
CASSPGLAGGADEQFF	TRBJ2-1	16	TRBV7-2
CASSLTADTEAFF	TRBJ1-1	13	TRBV6-1
CSARDSGPNQPQHF	TRBJ1-5	14	TRBV20-1
CASSPGQLNTEAFF	TRBJ1-1	14	TRBV12-3/TRBV12-4
CASRWTGRAGELFF	TRBJ2-2	14	TRBV12-3/TRBV12-4
CASSPKSRLQETQYF	TRBJ2-5	15	TRBV7-9
CASTSAAVPGETQYF	TRBJ2-5	15	TRBV13
CASSYTGQGSGGYTF	TRBJ1-2	15	TRBV12-3/TRBV12-4
CASSLVGLSYEQYF	TRBJ2-7	14	TRBV12-3/TRBV12-4
CASTEGGGPDTQYF	TRBJ2-3	14	TRBV7-8
CSALSGYNEQFF	TRBJ2-1	12	TRBV20-1
CATSDAGQIYNEQFF	TRBJ2-1	15	TRBV24-1
CASSRDSSWFF	TRBJ2-1	11	TRBV6-5
CAISESAAADTQYF	TRBJ2-3	14	TRBV10-3
CASSPLFNRAGEGADTQYF	TRBJ2-3	19	TRBV7-9
CASSLGTHNEGEQYF	TRBJ2-7	15	TRBV7-2
CASSINRGGSGSDEQYF	TRBJ2-7	17	TRBV5-1
CASSPPPVAGGTIYF	TRBJ1-3	15	TRBV7-2
CATSDSAGETQYF	TRBJ2-5	13	TRBV24-1
CAISEQDRASDEQFF	TRBJ2-1	15	TRBV10-3
CSARDQGGSNQPQHF	TRBJ1-5	15	TRBV20-1
CSATGWETGELFF	TRBJ2-2	13	TRBV20-1
CASSFGRARTQYF	TRBJ2-5	13	TRBV12-3/TRBV12-4
CASSNLQEQYF	TRBJ2-7	11	TRBV6-6
CASKLGLAGVRGYNEQFF	TRBJ2-1	18	TRBV5-1
CASSEDSFDEQFF	TRBJ2-1	13	TRBV10-1
CASSYSGLGSYNEQFF	TRBJ2-1	16	TRBV6-5
CAIRRGRGTLSSYEQYF	TRBJ2-7	17	TRBV10-3
CSAGQPSSTDTQYF	TRBJ2-3	14	TRBV29-1
CASSSRQEGNEQFF	TRBJ2-1	14	TRBV5-1
CSASDRVMLGYGEQFF	TRBJ2-1	16	TRBV29-1
CAIVRRDRGNTEAFF	TRBJ1-1	15	TRBV7-2
CASSMDRAGEAFF	TRBJ1-1	13	TRBV9
CATSDVTEQFF	TRBJ2-1	11	TRBV27
CASSLDKGTNEKLFF	TRBJ1-4	15	TRBV11-2
CASRIGLETDTQYF	TRBJ2-3	14	TRBV12-3/TRBV12-4
CASSLVWTGGQETQYF	TRBJ2-5	16	TRBV7-9
CASSYRQGLTDTQYF	TRBJ2-3	15	TRBV7-2
CATSDPSLGKGETQYF	TRBJ2-5	16	TRBV24-1
CASSLDHRGETQYF	TRBJ2-5	14	TRBV28
CASSLASGRNTEAFF	TRBJ1-1	15	TRBV7-6
CATSREGHNTGELFF	TRBJ2-2	15	TRBV15
CASSQEGLAGGTGELFF	TRBJ2-2	17	TRBV4-2
CASSPMDNYNEQFF	TRBJ2-1	14	TRBV5-5
CASSSPPRDGRAGDTQYF	TRBJ2-3	18	TRBV11-1
CASSPTGYGTHQETQYF	TRBJ2-5	17	TRBV5-1
CASSPLPGTGDGTNEKLFF	TRBJ1-4	19	TRBV18
CASSPYVGAGSNTGELFF	TRBJ2-2	18	TRBV12-3/TRBV12-4
CSVVGGRTYEQYF	TRBJ2-7	13	TRBV29-1